The 29 T cell receptor beta chains listed next were all sequenced from one sample in a study of T cells in localized non-small cell lung cancer. The data were produced by immunoSEQ multiplex PCR, yet TCRdb's version contains in-frame clones alone and is incomplete. The sample holds around 900 clones, roughly 36% seen once. The starting material was normal lung tissue next to the tumor, obtained before any cancer treatment. Receptors originate from a female donor older than 55 with stage I lung adenocarcinoma.

This chain joins TRBV9 and TRBJ1-4; the match to TRBD1 covers 9 bases. Germline assignment: CDR1 SGDLS and CDR2 YYNGEE. V gave up 4 bases and J gave up 5 bases; unmatched junction bases: 3. The CDR3 is made up of 14 amino acids. CDR3 sequence: CASSLTGGNEKLFF. CDR3 coding DNA: TGTGCCAGCAGCTTGACAGGGGGAAATGAAAAACTGTTTTTT.

The V gene is TRBV29-1, the J gene TRBJ1-4, with a tentative D call TRBD1 (6 bases). Per the germline V gene, CDR1 is SQVTM and CDR2 is ANQGSEA. V lost 2 bases to trimming and J lost 3 bases, with 10 bases between them. This CDR3 is 14 amino acids long. The CDR3 DNA reads TGCAGCGTTGAATTACAGGGACCTAATGAAAAACTGTTTTTT. Protein product: CSVELQGPNEKLFF.

The rearrangement joins TRBV28 to TRBJ2-7; 11 bases map to TRBD1. Germline assignment: CDR1 MDHEN and CDR2 SYDVKM. The length of the CDR3 is 14 residues. With V trimmed by 7 bases and J by 7 bases, 9 bases remained unmatched. The CDR3 DNA reads as TGTGCCAGCAACACGAGGGACAGGGGGTATGAGCAGTACTTC. Residues: CASNTRDRGYEQYF.

The chain joins TRBV15 to TRBJ1-1; D unresolved. Germline V gives CDR1 LNHNV, CDR2 YYDKDF (reference sequence). The ends were cut back, 0 bases at V and 0 bases at J, with 8 bases in the middle. The length of the CDR3 is 15 residues. The CDR3, as DNA: TGTGCCACCAGCAGAGATCAGGCTATGAACACTGAAGCTTTCTTT. Its translation: CATSRDQAMNTEAFF.

The chain is built from TRBV28 and TRBJ1-2, with D perhaps matching TRBD1 (6 bases). The CDR3 has 12 residues. The germline V and J ends were trimmed by 5 bases and 8 bases, with 12 bases remaining between them. From germline, CDR1 is MDHEN and CDR2 SYDVKM. CDR3 loop: CASSEGVRGYTF. CDR3 DNA sequence: TGTGCCAGCAGTGAGGGGGTTAGGGGCTACACCTTC.

The chain recombines TRBV29-1 with TRBJ1-2, with D uncertain. V was shortened by 4 bases and J by 4 bases, with 10 bases between the two germline ends. Germline V gene lookup returns CDR1 SQVTM and CDR2 ANQGSEA. The CDR3 loop spans 12 amino acids. CDR3 in DNA: TGCAGCGTTGTGGAGGGTCCCTATGGCTACACCTTC. Amino acid sequence: CSVVEGPYGYTF. Full variable domain (rest looked up from reference TRBV29-1 and TRBJ1-2): SAVISQKPSRDICQRGTSLTIQCQVDSQVTMMFWYRQQPGQSLTLIATANQGSEATYESGFVIDKFPISRPNLTFSTLTVSNMSPEDSSIYLCSVVEGPYGYTFGSGTRLTVV.

This clone was found a few times. This chain uses TRBV6-8 with TRBJ2-1, with TRBD2 matching over 9 bases. The CDR3 extends over 16 amino acids. The germline gives CDR1 MNHGY, CDR2 SAAAGT. The trim removed 6 bases at V and 6 bases at J, leaving 12 bases unmatched. The CDR3 nucleotides are TGTGCCAGCAGGAAACCCCTGGGCGGGGGGGTCAATGAGCAGTTCTTC. Translation gives CASRKPLGGGVNEQFF.

By sample fraction, this clone is hyperexpanded. The chain recombines TRBV11-3 with TRBJ2-2, with D possibly matching TRBD2 (6 bases). The V and J ends lost 5 bases and 3 bases respectively, with 13 bases between them. Germline V gives CDR1 SGHNT, CDR2 YENEEA. The CDR3 covers 15 residues. The DNA of the CDR3 is TGTGCCAGCAGCCAAGTGAGGGAGGACACCGGGGAGCTGTTTTTT. It yields the protein CASSQVREDTGELFF.

This sequence joins TRBV19 and TRBJ1-1; tentatively, D is TRBD1 (5 bases). The CDR3 runs to 14 residues. With 7 bases removed from V and 7 bases from J, the gap between germline ends came to 19 bases. Per the germline V gene, CDR1 is LNHDA and CDR2 is SQIVND (reference sequence). The CDR3: CASINPGTGGEAFF. In nucleotides, the CDR3 is TGTGCCAGTATCAATCCCGGTACTGGGGGTGAAGCTTTCTTT.

V is TRBV10-1 and J is TRBJ2-1, with 7 positions matching TRBD2. V was clipped by 10 bases and J by 1 base; unmatched bases: 13. The CDR3 length is 16 residues. Germline CDR1 WNHNN, CDR2 SYGVQD (reference sequence). The chain's CDR3 is CATETQAGKSYNEQFF. The CDR3 DNA is TGCGCCACCGAAACTCAAGCGGGGAAATCCTACAATGAGCAGTTCTTC.

This clone occurred a few times. The gene calls are TRBV30 and TRBJ1-1; D is ambiguous. V was clipped by 0 bases and J by 1 base, with 9 bases between them. Looked up from germline, CDR1 is GTSNPN and CDR2 is SVGIG (reference sequence). This CDR3 has 14 amino acids. This CDR3 is CAWSVRPRNTEAFF. Written as DNA, the CDR3 is TGTGCCTGGAGTGTACGGCCGAGGAACACTGAAGCTTTCTTT. The whole variable domain, filled in from reference TRBV30 and TRBJ1-1, reads SQTIHQWPATLVQPVGSPLSLECTVEGTSNPNLYWYRQAAGRGLQLLFYSVGIGQISSEVPQNLSASRPQDRQFILSSKKLLLSDSGFYLCAWSVRPRNTEAFFGQGTRLTVV.

This clone was counted a few times. V usage is TRBV7-5 and J usage is TRBJ2-7; whether TRBD2, the table's D call, matches the DNA was not checked. TRBV7-5 is designated a pseudogene. This CDR3 has 14 residues. In nucleotides, the CDR3 is TGTGCCAGCAGCTTCCCTAGCGGGGAATACGAGCAGTACTTC. Protein: CASSFPSGEYEQYF.

Here the CDR3 DNA reads TGTGCCAGTAGTAGCGGAATGATTCCTAGCACAGATACGCAGTATTTT. Amino acids: CASSSGMIPSTDTQYF. This chain connects TRBV19 to TRBJ2-3, with D unresolved. The germline gives CDR1 LNHDA, CDR2 SQIVND (reference sequence). The CDR3 runs to 16 residues. Trimming took 4 bases from V and 0 from J, leaving 14 bases between them.

The chain couples TRBV6-8 to TRBJ1-3; no clear D. The germline V gene has CDR1 MNHGY and CDR2 SAAAGT. The CDR3 sequence is 13 residues long. V dropped 0 bases and J dropped 4 bases, with 4 bases sitting between them. The CDR3 spells CASSYSPGNTIYF. CDR3 bases: TGTGCCAGCAGTTACTCGCCGGGAAACACCATATATTTT.

This clone was seen only a few times. The J gene is TRBJ1-2, the V gene TRBV7-5; the D call of TRBD1 is as the table states it, not checked on the DNA. TRBV7-5 represents a pseudogene. The CDR3 consists of 14 residues. The CDR3 DNA reads TGTGCCAGCAGCTTGCCAGGCGTAGACTATGGCTACACCTTC. Its translation: CASSLPGVDYGYTF.

The chain links TRBV19 to TRBJ2-7, with 8 bases fitting TRBD1. The germline V gene has CDR1 LNHDA and CDR2 SQIVND (reference sequence). With V trimmed by 3 bases and J by 1 base, 5 bases remained unmatched. The CDR3 extends over 15 amino acids. The CDR3 protein is CASSIGTGLSYEQYF. The CDR3 DNA is TGTGCCAGTAGTATCGGGACAGGCCTATCCTACGAGCAGTACTTC. Filled out from reference TRBV19 and TRBJ2-7, the complete variable domain reads DGGITQSPKYLFRKEGQNVTLSCEQNLNHDAMYWYRQDPGQGLRLIYYSQIVNDFQKGDIAEGYSVSREKKESFPLTVTSAQKNPTAFYLCASSIGTGLSYEQYFGPGTRLTVT.

This clone showed up just a few times. The genes are TRBV2 and TRBJ1-2, with 7 bases aligning to TRBD1. Germline CDR1 and CDR2: SNHLY and FYNNEI. CDR3 size: 12 residues. V shed 6 bases, J shed 10 bases, and the junction held 8 bases outside the gene matches. DNA for the CDR3: TGTGCCAGCAGCTCTGGGACAGCCTTCTACACCTTC. Its translation: CASSSGTAFYTF.

The chain combines TRBV5-1 with TRBJ1-2; 8 bases map to TRBD1. V trimming: 4 bases; J trimming: 6 bases; junction bases outside the gene matches: 8. Germline CDR1 SGHRS, CDR2 YFSETQ. The CDR3 runs 14 residues. The CDR3 DNA reads as TGCGCCAGCAGCCGGGGACAGGATTATGATGGCTACACCTTC. It is translated as CASSRGQDYDGYTF.

By proportion, this clone is medium-sized. A base went unread or is ambiguous, so its residue is labelled X. V is TRBV11-3 and J is TRBJ2-1; possible D gene TRBD2, 6 bases. CDR3 length equals 19 residues. Germline V CDR1 and CDR2: SGHNT, YENEEA. Trimming took off 5 bases at V and 0 bases at J, with 23 bases between the two ends. For the CDR3, the DNA is TGTGCCAGCAGCCAGGTTCTAGCGRGAGGGCCGAGCTCCTACAATGAGCAGTTCTTC. Translated: CASSQVLAXGPSSYNEQFF.

This clone is classed as medium-sized. The chain combines TRBV6-8 with TRBJ1-1; 10 bases align to TRBD1. This CDR3 spans 15 amino acids. With 6 bases clipped from V and 4 bases from J, the junction kept 8 bases outside the gene matches. Looked up from germline, CDR1 is MNHGY and CDR2 is SAAAGT. The CDR3 is CASSRDRGLGTEAFF. The CDR3 DNA sequence: TGTGCCAGCAGCAGGGACAGGGGTTTGGGCACTGAAGCTTTCTTT.

This chain connects TRBV9 to TRBJ1-2; the match to TRBD1 covers 7 bases. CDR3 length: 14 residues. Germline trimming cut 3 bases from V and 4 bases from J; bases unmatched to any gene: 6. Germline V gene lookup returns CDR1 SGDLS and CDR2 YYNGEE. In DNA, the CDR3 is TGTGCCAGCAGCGCCCAACAGGGGATCTATGGCTACACCTTC. Translated, it gives CASSAQQGIYGYTF. The whole variable domain, remainder taken from reference TRBV9 and TRBJ1-2, is DSGVTQTPKHLITATGQRVTLRCSPRSGDLSVYWYQQSLDQGLQFLIQYYNGEERAKGNILERFSAQQFPDLHSELNLSSLELGDSALYFCASSAQQGIYGYTFGSGTRLTVV.

This chain joins TRBV11-3 and TRBJ2-1; 7 nucleotides line up with TRBD2. The germline V gene has CDR1 SGHNT and CDR2 YENEEA. The CDR3 is 16 residues long. V was clipped by 3 bases and J by 6 bases; unmatched bases: 11. This chain's CDR3 is CASSFTASGPVNEQFF. For the CDR3, the DNA is TGTGCCAGCAGCTTTACGGCTAGCGGTCCAGTCAATGAGCAGTTCTTC.

In its sample, this clone is medium-sized. J is TRBJ1-1 and V is TRBV6-8; D remains ambiguous. The length of the CDR3 is 12 residues. Trimming pared 2 bases from V and 7 bases from J, leaving 8 bases between. The germline V gene has CDR1 MNHGY and CDR2 SAAAGT. CDR3 nucleotides: TGTGCCAGCAGTTACCGTGATATTGAAGCTTTCTTT. Translating it yields CASSYRDIEAFF.

J is TRBJ2-3 and V is TRBV10-2, with TRBD2 matching 12 bases. Germline CDR1 WSHSY, CDR2 SAAADI. J was trimmed by 5 bases and V by 3 bases; bases with no gene match: 3. This CDR3 contains 15 residues. This CDR3 is CASSEGGLAGDTQYF. CDR3 sequence (DNA): TGCGCCAGCAGTGAAGGGGGACTAGCGGGAGATACGCAGTATTTT.

Judged by abundance, this clone is large. The chain uses TRBV6-8 and TRBJ1-3, with D uncertain. CDR3 length equals 15 residues. V was clipped by 5 bases and J by 0 bases, with 11 bases between them. Germline V gene data show CDR1 as MNHGY and CDR2 as SAAAGT. CDR3 bases: TGTGCCAGCAGTGAGTCGCCCAGCTCTGGAAACACCATATATTTT. Amino acid sequence: CASSESPSSGNTIYF.

The chain links TRBV11-3 to TRBJ2-5; the match to TRBD2 covers 15 bases. CDR1 and CDR2 (germline): SGHNT, YENEEA. This CDR3 is 17 amino acids long. J was trimmed by 2 bases and V by 3 bases; bases with no gene match: 4. CDR3 bases: TGTGCCAGCAGCTTGGCCGGGACTAGCGGGGGGCAAGAGACCCAGTACTTC. This gives the protein CASSLAGTSGGQETQYF.

This clone was seen a handful of times. The chain is built from TRBV11-3 and TRBJ2-1; 10 bases are a match to TRBD1. The CDR3 has 17 residues. Germline V gives CDR1 SGHNT, CDR2 YENEEA. The J segment lost 8 bases and the V segment lost 5 bases, leaving 15 bases of the junction unmatched. As DNA, the CDR3 is TGTGCCAGCAGCCCCAGCCGCGACAGGGGGCGCGGAGATGAGCAGTTCTTC. Its protein product is CASSPSRDRGRGDEQFF.

This clone came up a few times. This chain links TRBV11-3 with TRBJ2-3; D may be TRBD2 (7 bases). Trimming removed 5 bases at V and 4 bases at J, with 19 bases between. The germline V gene encodes CDR1 SGHNT and CDR2 YENEEA. This CDR3 is 16 amino acids long. This CDR3 is CASSLDRAGLPDTQYF. CDR3 sequence (DNA): TGTGCCAGCAGCCTGGACAGAGCGGGGCTGCCAGATACGCAGTATTTT.

This clone came up a few times. This chain uses TRBV6-8 with TRBJ1-1, with a weak D call TRBD1 (5 bases). V shed 5 bases and J shed 4 bases, with 20 bases lying between them. Germline CDR1 reads MNHGY; CDR2 reads SAAAGT. This CDR3 contains 16 residues. The CDR3 nucleotides read TGTGCCAGCAGTCTCCGGGACCGACCCTCCGGCACTGAAGCTTTCTTT. It encodes CASSLRDRPSGTEAFF.